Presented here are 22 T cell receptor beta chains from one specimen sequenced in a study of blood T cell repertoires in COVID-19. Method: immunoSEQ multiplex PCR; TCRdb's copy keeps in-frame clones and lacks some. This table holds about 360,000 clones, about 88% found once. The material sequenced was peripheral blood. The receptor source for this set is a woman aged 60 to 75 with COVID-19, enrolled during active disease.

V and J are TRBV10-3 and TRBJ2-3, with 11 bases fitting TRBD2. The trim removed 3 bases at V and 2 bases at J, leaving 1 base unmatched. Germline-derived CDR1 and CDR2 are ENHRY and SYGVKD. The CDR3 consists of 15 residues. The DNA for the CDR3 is TGTGCCATCAGTGATAGCGGGGGGGCCACAGATACGCAGTATTTT. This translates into CAISDSGGATDTQYF.

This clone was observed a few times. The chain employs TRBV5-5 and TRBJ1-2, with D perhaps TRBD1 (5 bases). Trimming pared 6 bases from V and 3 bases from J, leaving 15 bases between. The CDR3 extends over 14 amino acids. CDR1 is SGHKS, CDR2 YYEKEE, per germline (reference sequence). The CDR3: CASTSSGGYYGYTF. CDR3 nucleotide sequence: TGTGCCAGCACCTCCTCGGGGGGATACTATGGCTACACCTTC.

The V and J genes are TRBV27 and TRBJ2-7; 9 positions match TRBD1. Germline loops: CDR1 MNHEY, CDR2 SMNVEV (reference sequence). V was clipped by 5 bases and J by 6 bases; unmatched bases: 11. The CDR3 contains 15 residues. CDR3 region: CASSPGTGRSVEQYF. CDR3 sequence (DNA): TGTGCCAGCAGTCCCGGGACAGGGAGATCTGTCGAGCAGTACTTC.

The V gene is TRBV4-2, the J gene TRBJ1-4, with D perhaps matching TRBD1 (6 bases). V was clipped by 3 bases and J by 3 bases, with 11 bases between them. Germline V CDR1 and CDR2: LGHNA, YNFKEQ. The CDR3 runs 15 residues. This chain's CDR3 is CASSQGQGANEKLFF. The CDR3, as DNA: TGTGCCAGCAGCCAGGGACAAGGCGCTAATGAAAAACTGTTTTTT.

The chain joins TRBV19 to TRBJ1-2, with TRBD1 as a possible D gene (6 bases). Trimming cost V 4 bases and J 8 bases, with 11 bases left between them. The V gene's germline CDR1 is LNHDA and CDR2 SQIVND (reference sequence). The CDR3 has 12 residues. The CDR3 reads CASSTTGSGYTF. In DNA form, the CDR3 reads TGTGCCAGTAGTACGACAGGAAGCGGCTACACCTTC.

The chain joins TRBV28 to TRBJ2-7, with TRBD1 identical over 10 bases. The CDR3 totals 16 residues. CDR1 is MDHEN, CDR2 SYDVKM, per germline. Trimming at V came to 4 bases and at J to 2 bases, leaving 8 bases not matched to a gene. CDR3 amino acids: CASSSPGTGDAYEQYF. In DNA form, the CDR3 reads TGTGCCAGCAGTTCACCCGGGACAGGGGACGCCTACGAGCAGTACTTC. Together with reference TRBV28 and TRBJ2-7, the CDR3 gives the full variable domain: DVKVTQSSRYLVKRTGEKVFLECVQDMDHENMFWYRQDPGLGLRLIYFSYDVKMKEKGDIPEGYSVSREKKERFSLILESASTNQTSMYLCASSSPGTGDAYEQYFGPGTRLTVT.

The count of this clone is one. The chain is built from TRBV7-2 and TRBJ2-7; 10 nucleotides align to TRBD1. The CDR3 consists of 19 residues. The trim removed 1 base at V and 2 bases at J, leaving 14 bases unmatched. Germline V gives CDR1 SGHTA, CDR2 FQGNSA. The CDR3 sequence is CASSLGFWDRGTNPYEQYF. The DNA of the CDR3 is TGTGCCAGCAGCTTAGGGTTTTGGGACAGGGGCACTAATCCCTACGAGCAGTACTTC.

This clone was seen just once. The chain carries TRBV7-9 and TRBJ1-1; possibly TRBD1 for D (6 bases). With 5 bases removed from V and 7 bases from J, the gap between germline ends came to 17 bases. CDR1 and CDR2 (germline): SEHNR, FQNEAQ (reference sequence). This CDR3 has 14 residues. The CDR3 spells CASSSWGGNVEAFF. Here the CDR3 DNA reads TGTGCCAGCAGCAGCTGGGGGGGCAACGTTGAAGCTTTCTTT.

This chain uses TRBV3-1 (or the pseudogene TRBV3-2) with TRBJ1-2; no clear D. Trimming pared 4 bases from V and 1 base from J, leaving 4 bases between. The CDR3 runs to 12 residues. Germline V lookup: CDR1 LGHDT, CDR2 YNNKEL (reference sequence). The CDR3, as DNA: TGTGCCAGCAGCCCTTTTAACTATGGCTACACCTTC. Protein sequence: CASSPFNYGYTF.

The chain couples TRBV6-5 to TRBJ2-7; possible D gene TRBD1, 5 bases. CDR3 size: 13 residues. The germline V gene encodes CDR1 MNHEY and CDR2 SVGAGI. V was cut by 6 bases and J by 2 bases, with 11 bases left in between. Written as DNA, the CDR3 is TGTGCCAGCAGCCGAGACAGTCCCTACGAGCAGTACTTC. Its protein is CASSRDSPYEQYF.

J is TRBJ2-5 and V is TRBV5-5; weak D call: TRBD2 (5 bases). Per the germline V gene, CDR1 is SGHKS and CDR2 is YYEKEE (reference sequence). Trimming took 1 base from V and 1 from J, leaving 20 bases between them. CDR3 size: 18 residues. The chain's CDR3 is CASSLNAWALSGQETQYF. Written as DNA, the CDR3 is TGTGCCAGCAGCTTGAATGCCTGGGCCCTGAGCGGCCAAGAGACCCAGTACTTC.

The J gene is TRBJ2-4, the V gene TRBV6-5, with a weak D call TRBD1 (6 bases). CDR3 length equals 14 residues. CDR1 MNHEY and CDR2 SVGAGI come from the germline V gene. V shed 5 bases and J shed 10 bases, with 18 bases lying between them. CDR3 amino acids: CASSPTQGHLIQYF. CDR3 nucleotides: TGTGCCAGCAGTCCAACTCAGGGGCACTTAATTCAGTACTTC.

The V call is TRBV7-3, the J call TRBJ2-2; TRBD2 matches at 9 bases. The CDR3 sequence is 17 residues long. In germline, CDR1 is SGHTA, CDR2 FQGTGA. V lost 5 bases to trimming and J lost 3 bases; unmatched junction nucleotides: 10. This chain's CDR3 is CASSPNRLAEYTGELFF. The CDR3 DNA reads TGTGCCAGCAGCCCGAACCGACTAGCGGAGTACACCGGGGAGCTGTTTTTT.

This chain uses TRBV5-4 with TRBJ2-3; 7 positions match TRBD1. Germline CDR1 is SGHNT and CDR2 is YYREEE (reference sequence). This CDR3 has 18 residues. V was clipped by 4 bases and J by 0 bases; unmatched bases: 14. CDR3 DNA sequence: TGTGCCAGCAGCGCGGACCAGACAGGGTCCCTCAGCACAGATACGCAGTATTTT. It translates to CASSADQTGSLSTDTQYF.

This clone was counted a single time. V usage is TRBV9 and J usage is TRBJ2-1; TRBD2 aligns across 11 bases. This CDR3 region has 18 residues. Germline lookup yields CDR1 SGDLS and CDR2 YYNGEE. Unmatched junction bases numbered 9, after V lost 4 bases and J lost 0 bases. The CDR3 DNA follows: TGTGCCAGCAGCCCCCCCCTAGCGGGGGGCCACTCCTACAATGAGCAGTTCTTC. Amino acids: CASSPPLAGGHSYNEQFF.

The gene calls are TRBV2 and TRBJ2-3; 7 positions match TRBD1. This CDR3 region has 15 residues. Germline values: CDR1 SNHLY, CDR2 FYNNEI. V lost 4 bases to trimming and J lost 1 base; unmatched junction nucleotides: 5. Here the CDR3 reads CASSGDRVGTDTQYF. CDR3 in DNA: TGTGCCAGCAGTGGAGACAGGGTCGGCACAGATACGCAGTATTTT.

The chain's CDR3 is CASSLGLGLNTEAFF. Written as DNA, the CDR3 is TGCGCCAGCAGCTTGGGTCTGGGCTTGAACACTGAAGCTTTCTTT. The V call is TRBV5-1, the J call TRBJ1-1, with unresolved D. There are 15 residues in the CDR3. CDR1 is SGHRS, CDR2 YFSETQ, per germline. V dropped 0 bases and J dropped 0 bases, with 9 bases sitting between them.

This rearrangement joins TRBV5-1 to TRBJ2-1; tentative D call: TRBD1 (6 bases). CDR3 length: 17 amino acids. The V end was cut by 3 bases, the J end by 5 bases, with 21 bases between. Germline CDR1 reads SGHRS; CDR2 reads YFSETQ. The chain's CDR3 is CASSWRAQGPSDNEQFF. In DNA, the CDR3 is TGCGCCAGCAGCTGGCGAGCACAGGGCCCTTCGGACAATGAGCAGTTCTTC.

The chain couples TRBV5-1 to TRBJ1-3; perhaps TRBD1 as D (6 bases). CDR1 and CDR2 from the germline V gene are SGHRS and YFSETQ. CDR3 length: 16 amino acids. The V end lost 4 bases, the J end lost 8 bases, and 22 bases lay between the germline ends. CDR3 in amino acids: CASSTQGMSSMDTIYF. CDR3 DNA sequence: TGCGCCAGCAGCACACAGGGAATGAGCTCGATGGACACCATATATTTT.

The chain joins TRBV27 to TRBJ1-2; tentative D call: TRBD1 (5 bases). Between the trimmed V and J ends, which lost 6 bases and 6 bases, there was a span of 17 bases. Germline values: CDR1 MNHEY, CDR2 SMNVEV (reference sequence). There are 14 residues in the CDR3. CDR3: CASRQVGSIHGYTF. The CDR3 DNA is TGTGCCAGCAGACAGGTAGGATCAATCCATGGCTACACCTTC.

The CDR3 sequence is CASQPSMGLAAYEQYF. Written as DNA, the CDR3 is TGTGCCAGTCAGCCATCAATGGGACTAGCAGCATACGAGCAGTACTTC. The V call is TRBV2, the J call TRBJ2-7; 9 bases are shared with TRBD2. Germline CDR1 and CDR2: SNHLY and FYNNEI. This CDR3 is 16 amino acids long. V dropped 9 bases and J dropped 4; count of bases not matched to a gene: 16.

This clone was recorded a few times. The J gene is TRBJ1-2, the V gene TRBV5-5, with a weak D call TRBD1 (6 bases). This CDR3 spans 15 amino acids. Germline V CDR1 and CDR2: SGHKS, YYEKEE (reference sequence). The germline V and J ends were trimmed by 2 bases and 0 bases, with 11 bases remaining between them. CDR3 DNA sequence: TGTGCCAGCAGCTTACAGGGTACAGCTAACTATGGCTACACCTTC. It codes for CASSLQGTANYGYTF.